This T cell receptor beta chain was found in a study of cytomegalovirus exposure and HLA in healthy donors. Findings and limits, study-wide: Reports described diagnosis of cytomegalovirus status by the classifier as highly specific and sensitive. Within an earlier analysis, most TCR beta V segments proved productive either about 87% or about 30% of the time.

Primers: 60 Vbeta forward and 13 Jbeta reverse. The data were produced by immunoSEQ multiplex PCR, yet TCRdb's version contains in-frame clones alone and is incomplete. The sample carries 170,000 or so clones, around 77% recorded once. The sample holds a few counts of this clone. The antigen is undetermined. Sequencing was done on a sample of PBMCs. The TCR sequence derives from a man aged 55-75 years in good health and CMV-seronegative.

The CDR3 sequence: CATYGGGSYEQYF. CDR3 coding DNA: TGTGCCACCTATGGCGGGGGCTCCTACGAGCAGTACTTC. The rearrangement joins TRBV28 to TRBJ2-7, with TRBD2 matching 7 bases. J gave up 0 bases and V 10 bases, and 6 bases lay outside the gene matches. This CDR3 is built from 13 residues. Germline values: CDR1 MDHEN, CDR2 SYDVKM. The variable domain in full, with the rest retrieved from reference TRBV28 and TRBJ2-7, is DVKVTQSSRYLVKRTGEKVFLECVQDMDHENMFWYRQDPGLGLRLIYFSYDVKMKEKGDIPEGYSVSREKKERFSLILESASTNQTSMYLCATYGGGSYEQYFGPGTRLTVT.